This entry lists 8 T cell receptor beta chains sequenced from one sample in a study of blood T cells in healthy people across ages. Primed by a sample-barcoded 5' primer and a J-beta primer mix, a second PCR proceeded for 7 to 11 cycles. Using its own MiXCR run on the 5' RACE reads, TCRdb lists one record per CDR3 protein. In the table there are about 2 million distinct CDR3 sequences, roughly 49% of which are singletons. The sample comprised blood. Receptor source: a woman in her thirties or forties in good health.

This chain uses TRBV20-1 with TRBJ2-1, with no clear D. Deletions cut 3 bases from V and 3 bases from J, with 9 bases between. The CDR3 extends over 13 amino acids. The germline CDR1 and CDR2 sequences are DFQATT and SNEGSKA (reference sequence). The CDR3, as DNA: TGCAGTGCTAGTGGGAAGGTCTACAATGAGCAGTTCTTC. Translated: CSASGKVYNEQFF.

This chain joins TRBV7-2 and TRBJ2-3; D might be TRBD1 or TRBD2, each matching 6 bases. This CDR3 comprises 15 residues. V was pared by 9 bases and J by 1 base, with 17 bases between. The germline CDR1 and CDR2 sequences are SGHTA and FQGNSA. CDR3 DNA: TGTGCCAGTGCTTGGGGGGCGCTTGGCACAGATACGCAGTATTTT. Amino acids: CASAWGALGTDTQYF.

This chain links TRBV12-3 or TRBV12-4 with TRBJ2-5; TRBD2 might be the D (7 bases). This CDR3 has 14 amino acids. The V end was cut by 3 bases, the J end by 4 bases, with 12 bases between. CDR3 sequence reads: CASSFRGAPETQYF. The CDR3 DNA reads TGTGCCAGCAGTTTTCGGGGGGCTCCAGAGACCCAGTACTTC.

The rearrangement joins TRBV7-9 to TRBJ2-7; TRBD1 aligns across 8 bases. The CDR3 is made up of 15 amino acids. The ends lost 2 bases at V and 4 bases at J; junction bases unmatched: 7. Germline CDR1 is SEHNR and CDR2 is FQNEAQ (reference sequence). CDR3 protein: CASSLPRTGRYEQYF. The CDR3 DNA sequence: TGTGCCAGCAGCTTACCGAGGACAGGGAGATACGAGCAGTACTTC.

V is TRBV28 and J is TRBJ2-1, with 9 bases that match TRBD1. CDR1 is MDHEN, CDR2 SYDVKM, per germline. This CDR3 comprises 17 residues. The V gene end was trimmed by 5 bases and the J gene end by 10 bases; junction bases not matched to a gene: 18. CDR3 sequence (DNA): TGTGCCAGCAGTCAGCAACGCTGCGACAGGGGGAACTGCGAGCAGTTCTTC. Protein: CASSQQRCDRGNCEQFF.

The chain couples TRBV20-1 to TRBJ1-1; TRBD1 agrees at 9 bases. CDR1 is DFQATT, CDR2 SNEGSKA, per germline (reference sequence). The CDR3 length is 14 residues. Trimming cost V 6 bases and J 1 base; bases outside gene matches: 6. DNA of the CDR3: TGCAGTGCCCGCGTACAGGGGGCGAACACTGAAGCTTTCTTT. Translation: CSARVQGANTEAFF.

The count of this clonotype is one. The chain is built from TRBV20-1 and TRBJ2-1; possible D gene TRBD1, 6 bases. The CDR3 is 14 amino acids. In germline, CDR1 is DFQATT, CDR2 SNEGSKA (reference sequence). With 3 bases removed from V and 2 bases from J, the gap between germline ends came to 11 bases. In nucleotides, the CDR3 is TGCAGTGCTAGGGGGGCTCGAACCTACAATGAGCAGTTCTTC. It yields the protein CSARGARTYNEQFF.

The sample holds a few counts of this clonotype. V and J are TRBV6-2 or TRBV6-3 and TRBJ2-5; no definite D call. The J call may not be correct, given that the DNA end is closer to TRBJ2-1. The CDR3 contains 13 residues. CDR1 is MNHEY and CDR2 is SVGEGT in the germline V gene. Written as DNA, the CDR3 is TGTGCCAGCAGTGACGGTTACCAAGAGACCCAGTTCTTC. Translating it yields CASSDGYQETQFF.